This T cell receptor (beta chain) was profiled in a study of T cells in Graves' hyperthyroidism and ophthalmopathy. V was pared by 9 bases and J by 7 bases, with 9 bases of the junction left unmatched. The CDR3 runs 14 residues. It was RNA transcripts that yielded the amplified TCR beta CDR3 regions. The HTBI primer set served for first-round RT-PCR of the TCR CDR3. In TCRdb, the multiplex PCR reads were re-called with MiXCR into one record per CDR3 protein. The sample yields nearly 600,000 distinct CDR3 sequences, approximately 15% seen once. This clonotype has at least ten counts. The source is a woman younger than 30 with Graves' ophthalmopathy. Sequences were obtained from blood. The chain uses TRBV12-3 or TRBV12-4 and TRBJ2-2; 9 positions agree with TRBD2. In nucleotides, the CDR3 is TGTGCCAGTTTGGGGCTAGCGGGAATCGGGGAGCTGTTTTTT. Amino acids: CASLGLAGIGELFF.